Sequencing of this TCR beta chain was carried out in a study of blood T cells in healthy people across ages (dated by TCRdb to about 2015). Concerning the study at large: In model experiments, template switching captured roughly one uniquely barcoded TCR beta cDNA molecule for every two T cells. To avoid experimental bias, donors of different ages were distributed randomly across sequencing lanes. Donors were grouped into four age groups: young (average 16 years), middle-aged (39), aged (approximately 67) and long-lived (around 80). Two additional independent replicas of 1 million unique cDNA reads from the same blood draw were analyzed for two donors (one aged 18 to 30 and one aged 80 or older). Using deep sequencing normalized with unique cDNA molecular identifiers, the study measured how TCR beta repertoire diversity changes with age. The full study reports these points: Donor CMV infection status was unknown, potentially confounding age-related changes in expanded clonotypes. Total diversity estimates from one million sequenced T cells were considered lower bounds and underestimates. As age increased, observed TCR beta diversity per million T cells dropped in a roughly linear way, and a significant reduction was already evident by age roughly 40. Conclusive comparison of naive and antigen-experienced compartments was prevented by the profiling of bulk unsorted PBMCs. The long-lived group showed more naive CD4+ T cells, fewer expanded clones and increased TCR diversity than the aged group, suggesting age selection. Observed TCR beta diversity correlated strongly with the percentage of naive T cells measured by flow cytometry.

Systemically healthy Caucasian individuals from Russia, 39 in total and aged 6 to 90 years, were included as donors. Each donor gave roughly 9 milliliters of peripheral blood, drawn into EDTA-treated Vacutainer tubes. Ficoll-Paque density-gradient centrifugation was used to isolate PBMCs, with at least 6.5 million per sample. Total RNA was extracted from PBMCs with Trizol reagent, with at least 5.5 micrograms obtained per sample. For every donor, flow cytometry on a PBMC aliquot measured the percentage of naive CD45RAhigh/CD27high T cells. This clonotype was picked up a small number of times. Its antigen specificity is not known. Within one base of it there is no much larger clone, and no base qualities were kept. From its cysteine to its phenylalanine, the CDR3 spans 17 amino acids. This entry keeps only the CDR3 DNA: 51 bases, framed from base 1. From V the trimming removes 0 bases and from J it removes 0 bases, while the gene matches leave 7 bases of the junction unaccounted for. From a lookup of the germline V gene, CDR1 and CDR2 are MGHRA and YSYEKL.

Library prep was done by 5' RACE. Data came from an Illumina HiSeq 2500. A second about 7 to 11 cycle PCR used a sample-barcoded 5' primer and a J-beta primer mix. A unique molecular identifier was introduced onto each TCR beta cDNA molecule by a template-switch 5' adaptor carrying 12 random nucleotides. Each sample yielded at least 2.5 million CDR3-containing paired-end reads. First-strand cDNA was synthesized from all RNA with the Mint cDNA synthesis kit, primed by a TRBC-specific oligonucleotide. All cDNA was treated with uracil-DNA glycosylase and then went through a first 18-cycle PCR with the universal primers M1SS and BC2_uni_R. As for how the authors treated the data: Normalization of each sample was performed by random selection of 1 million high-quality reads, each carrying a distinct molecular identifier. Reads with shared molecular identifiers were discarded instead of being binned into consensus sequences. MiTCR, run with a Q25 quality threshold and the strictest error-elimination algorithm, handled CDR3 identification, clonotype clustering and error correction. A nonparametric unseen species model with Euler transformation was used to estimate a lower bound on total TCR beta diversity. The public sequencing data were trimmed at Q25 with fastp and processed into clonotypes with MiXCR by TCRdb, which kept only in-frame beta chains. Identical CDR3 protein sequences are pooled into one entry, listed with their most common genes and DNA. TCRdb, not the authors, supplied the V and J calls. Present in this sample are 650,000 to 950,000 distinct CDR3 sequences, under 55% of which were seen just once. Around 18% of the sample rests with the top ten.

Recombination connected TRBV4-1 to TRBJ2-5; 7 middle bases align to TRBD2. The TCR was taken from a man aged 55 to 70 in good health. Sequencing input: blood. The nucleotides are TGCGCCAGCAGCCAAGACGTCCGCGGGGGATACCAAGAGACCCAGTACTTC. It specifies CASSQDVRGGYQETQYF.